This is a list of T cell receptor beta chains from one sample in a study of blood T cell repertoires in COVID-19. Clones were sequenced by immunoSEQ multiplex PCR, and TCRdb holds only the in-frame ones, with some missing. The sample has roughly 52,000 clones, about nine tenths seen once. Sequencing was performed on peripheral blood. These receptors were collected from a man aged 55 to 70 with active COVID-19. Both conserved end residues are trimmed from each CDR3. Each record gives: V gene, clone size, CDR3 protein. Rows may omit the clone size; those that give it use once, few, many or a size class.

TRBV5-1,.,ASSFRDSNEKLF
TRBV7-9,.,ASSLSISNTEAF
TRBV10-1,.,ASSAGRAYEQF
TRBV4-1,.,ASSHIAGKNTDTQY
TRBV30,.,AWSTGRGTGGLSTDTQY
TRBV18,.,ASSPSREFYNEQF
TRBV6-5,.,ASSQGYNEQF
TRBV7-8,.,ASSLEWGVLGEQY
TRBV12-3/TRBV12-4,.,ASTDRQGYGYT
TRBV19,.,ASSASGYEQY
TRBV10-1,.,ASSGRLAGSPLAKNIQY
TRBV12-5,.,ASGPGDRGGVIAF
TRBV28,.,ASTNGQGFHEQF
TRBV24-1,.,ATSLSGLAGGFIYEQY
TRBV4-2,.,ASSQDGGRADTQY
TRBV6-5,.,ASSKISGAPYEQY
TRBV10-1,few,ASSPTGGNTEAF
TRBV19,once,ASSIPGGETEAF
TRBV14,.,ASSTPGQDYEQY
TRBV4-1,.,ASRPRVAIKDTQY
TRBV30,.,AWSRDRVSSGNTIY
TRBV19,.,ASTPSGANVLT
TRBV10-3,.,ATTSALDNEQF
TRBV25-1,.,ASGTANFYEQY
TRBV2,.,ASSELSPQETQY
TRBV4-1,.,ASSQQRTGLNEKLF
TRBV6-5,.,ASSYSSTRNYEQY
TRBV6-4,.,ASSENNGEQF
TRBV11-2,.,ASSRRQGRDEQF
TRBV21-1,.,ASSSSPDFGNQPQH
TRBV5-1,.,ASSLGGHSNQPQH
TRBV18,.,ASSPGQGGAYEQY
TRBV30,.,AWRRGQETQY
TRBV15,.,ATSVTRNTEAF
TRBV5-1,once,ASSSHTGAEQY